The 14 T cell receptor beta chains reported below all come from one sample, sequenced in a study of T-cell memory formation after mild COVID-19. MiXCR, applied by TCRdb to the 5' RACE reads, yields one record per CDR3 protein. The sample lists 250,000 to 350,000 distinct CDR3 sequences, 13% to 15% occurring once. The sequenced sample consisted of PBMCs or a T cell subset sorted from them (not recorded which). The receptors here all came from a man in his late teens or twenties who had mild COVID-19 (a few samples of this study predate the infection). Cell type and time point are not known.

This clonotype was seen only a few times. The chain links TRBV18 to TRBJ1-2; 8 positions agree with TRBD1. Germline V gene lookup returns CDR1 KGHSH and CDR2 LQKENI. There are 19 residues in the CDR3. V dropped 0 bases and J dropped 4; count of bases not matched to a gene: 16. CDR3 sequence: CASSPPNGRVQGAGYGYTF. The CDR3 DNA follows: TGTGCCAGCTCACCACCAAACGGAAGGGTCCAGGGGGCAGGCTATGGCTACACCTTC.

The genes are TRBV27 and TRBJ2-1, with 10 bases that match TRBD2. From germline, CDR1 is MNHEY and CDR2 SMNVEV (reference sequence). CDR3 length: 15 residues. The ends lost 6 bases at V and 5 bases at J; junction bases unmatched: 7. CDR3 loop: CASSLTSGVNNEQFF. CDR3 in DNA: TGTGCCAGCAGCCTTACTAGCGGGGTAAACAATGAGCAGTTCTTC.

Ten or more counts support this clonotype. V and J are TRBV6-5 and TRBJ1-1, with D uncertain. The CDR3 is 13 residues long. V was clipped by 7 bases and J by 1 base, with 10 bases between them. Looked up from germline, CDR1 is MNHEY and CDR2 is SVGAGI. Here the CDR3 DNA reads TGTGCCAGCACCGGTTACAAGAACACTGAAGCTTTCTTT. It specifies CASTGYKNTEAFF.

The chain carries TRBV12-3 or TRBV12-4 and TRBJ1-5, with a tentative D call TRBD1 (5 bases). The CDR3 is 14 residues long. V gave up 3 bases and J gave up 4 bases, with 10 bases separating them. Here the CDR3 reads CASSLWDGNQPQHF. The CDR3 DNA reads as TGTGCCAGCAGTTTGTGGGACGGGAATCAGCCCCAGCATTTT.

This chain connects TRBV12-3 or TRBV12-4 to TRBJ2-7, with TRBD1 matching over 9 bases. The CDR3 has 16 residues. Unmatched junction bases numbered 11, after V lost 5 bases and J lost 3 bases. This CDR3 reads CASSPAGTGFLYEQYF. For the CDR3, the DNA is TGTGCCAGCAGTCCAGCCGGGACAGGGTTTCTCTACGAGCAGTACTTC.

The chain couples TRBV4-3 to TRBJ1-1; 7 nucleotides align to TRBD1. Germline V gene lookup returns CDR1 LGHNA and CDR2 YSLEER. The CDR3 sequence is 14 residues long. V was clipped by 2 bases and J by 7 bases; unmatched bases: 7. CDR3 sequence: CASSQLDRVGEAFF. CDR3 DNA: TGCGCCAGCAGCCAACTCGACAGGGTCGGTGAAGCTTTCTTT.

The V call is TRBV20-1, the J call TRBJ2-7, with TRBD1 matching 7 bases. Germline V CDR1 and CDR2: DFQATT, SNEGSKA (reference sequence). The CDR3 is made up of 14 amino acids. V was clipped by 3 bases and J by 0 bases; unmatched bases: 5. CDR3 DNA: TGCAGTGCTAGCCGGGACAGCCTCTCCTACGAGCAGTACTTC. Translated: CSASRDSLSYEQYF.

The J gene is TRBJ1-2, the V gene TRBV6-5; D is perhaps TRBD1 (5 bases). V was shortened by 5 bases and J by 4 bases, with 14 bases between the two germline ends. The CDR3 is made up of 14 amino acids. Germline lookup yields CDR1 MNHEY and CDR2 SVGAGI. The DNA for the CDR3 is TGTGCCAGCAGTCAGGGACGGCCTATCTATGGCTACACCTTC. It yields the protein CASSQGRPIYGYTF.

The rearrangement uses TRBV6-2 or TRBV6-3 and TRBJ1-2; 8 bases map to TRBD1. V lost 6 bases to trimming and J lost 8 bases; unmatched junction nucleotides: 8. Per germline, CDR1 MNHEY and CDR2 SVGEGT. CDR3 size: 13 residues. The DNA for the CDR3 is TGTGCCAGCAGCCTGACAGGGGTACGGGGCTACACCTTC. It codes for CASSLTGVRGYTF.

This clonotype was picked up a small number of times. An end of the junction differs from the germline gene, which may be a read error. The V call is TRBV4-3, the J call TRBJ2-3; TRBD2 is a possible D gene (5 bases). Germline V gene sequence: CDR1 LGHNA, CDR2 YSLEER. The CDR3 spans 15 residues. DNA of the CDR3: TGCGCCAGAAGCCAAGGAGGAGCTAGCACAGATACGCAGTATTTT. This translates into CARSQGGASTDTQYF.

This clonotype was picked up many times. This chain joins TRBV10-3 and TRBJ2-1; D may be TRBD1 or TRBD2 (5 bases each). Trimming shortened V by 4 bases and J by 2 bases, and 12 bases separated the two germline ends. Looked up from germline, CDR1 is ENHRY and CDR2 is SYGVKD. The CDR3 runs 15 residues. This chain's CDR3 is CAISAGTEAYNEQFF. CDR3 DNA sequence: TGTGCCATCAGTGCCGGGACCGAAGCCTACAATGAGCAGTTCTTC.

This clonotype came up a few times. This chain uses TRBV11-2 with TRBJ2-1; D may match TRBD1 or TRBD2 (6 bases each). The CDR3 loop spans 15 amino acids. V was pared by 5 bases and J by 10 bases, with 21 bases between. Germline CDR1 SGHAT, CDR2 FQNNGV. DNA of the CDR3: TGTGCCAGCAGCCTGATGGCTGGGGGGCCAGGGGAGCAGTTCTTC. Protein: CASSLMAGGPGEQFF.

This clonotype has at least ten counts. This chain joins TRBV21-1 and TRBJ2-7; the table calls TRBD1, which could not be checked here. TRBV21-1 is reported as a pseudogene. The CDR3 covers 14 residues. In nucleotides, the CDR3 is TGTGCCAGCAGCAAATGTCCGAGCTCCTACGAGCAGTACGTC. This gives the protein CASSKCPSSYEQYV.

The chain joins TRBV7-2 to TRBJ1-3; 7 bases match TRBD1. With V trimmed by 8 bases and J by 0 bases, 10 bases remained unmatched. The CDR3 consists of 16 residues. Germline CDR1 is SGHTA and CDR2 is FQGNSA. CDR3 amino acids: CASGRQGTNSGNTIYF. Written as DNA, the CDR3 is TGTGCCAGCGGACGACAGGGAACCAACTCTGGAAACACCATATATTTT. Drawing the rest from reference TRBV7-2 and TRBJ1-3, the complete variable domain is GAGVSQSPSNKVTEKGKDVELRCDPISGHTALYWYRQSLGQGLEFLIYFQGNSAPDKSGLPSDRFSAERTGGSVSTLTIQRTQQEDSAVYLCASGRQGTNSGNTIYFGEGSWLTVV.